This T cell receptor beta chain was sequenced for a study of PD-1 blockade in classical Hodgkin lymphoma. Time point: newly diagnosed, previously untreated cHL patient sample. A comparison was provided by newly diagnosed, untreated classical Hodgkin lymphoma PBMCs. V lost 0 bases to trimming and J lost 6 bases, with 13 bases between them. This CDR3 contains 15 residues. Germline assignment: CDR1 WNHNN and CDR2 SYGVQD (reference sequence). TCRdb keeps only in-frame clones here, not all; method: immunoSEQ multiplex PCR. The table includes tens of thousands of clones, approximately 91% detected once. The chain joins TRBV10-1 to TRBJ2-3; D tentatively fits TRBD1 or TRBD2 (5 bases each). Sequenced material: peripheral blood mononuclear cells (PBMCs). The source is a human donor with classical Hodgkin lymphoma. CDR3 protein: CASSESRGNSDTQYF. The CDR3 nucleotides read TGCGCCAGCAGTGAGTCGAGGGGAAATTCGGATACGCAGTATTTT.